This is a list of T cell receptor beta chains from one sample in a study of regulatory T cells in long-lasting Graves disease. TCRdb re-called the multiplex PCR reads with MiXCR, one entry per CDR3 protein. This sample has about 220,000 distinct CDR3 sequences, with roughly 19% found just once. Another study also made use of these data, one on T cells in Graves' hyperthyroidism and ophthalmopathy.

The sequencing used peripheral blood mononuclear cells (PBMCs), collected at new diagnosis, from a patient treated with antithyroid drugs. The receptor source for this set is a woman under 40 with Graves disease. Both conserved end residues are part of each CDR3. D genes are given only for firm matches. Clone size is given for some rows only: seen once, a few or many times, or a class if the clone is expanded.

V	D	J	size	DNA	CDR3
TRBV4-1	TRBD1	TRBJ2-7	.	TGCGCCAGCAGTCGGAACGCGGGGCAGGGGGCTTACGAGCAGTACTTC	CASSRNAGQGAYEQYF
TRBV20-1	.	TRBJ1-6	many	TGCAGTGTCTCACAGAGGAGCTCCTATAATTCACCCCTCCACTTT	CSVSQRSSYNSPLHF
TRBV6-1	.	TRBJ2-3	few	TGTGCCAGCAGCCGGAGCAGGGGACCAGATACGCAGTATTTT	CASSRSRGPDTQYF
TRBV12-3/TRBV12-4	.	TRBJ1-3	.	TGTGCCAGCAGTTTAGAGGGGCTTGGAAACACCATATATTTT	CASSLEGLGNTIYF
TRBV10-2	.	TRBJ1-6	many	TGCGCCAGCAGTGAGTCAATTGGGCCCGCCGATAATTCACCCCTCCACTTT	CASSESIGPADNSPLHF
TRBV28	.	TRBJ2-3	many	TGTGCCAGCAGTCTCCTCCCGACAAGCACAGATACGCAGTATTTT	CASSLLPTSTDTQYF
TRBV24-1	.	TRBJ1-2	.	TGTGCCACCAGTGATGAAACTGACAGTCCCTCGGGTGGCTACACCTTC	CATSDETDSPSGGYTF
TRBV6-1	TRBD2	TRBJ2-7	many	TGTGCCAGCCGGGGACTAGCGGCAATGATATCCTACGAGCAGTACTTC	CASRGLAAMISYEQYF
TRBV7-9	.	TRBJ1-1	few	TGTGCCAGCAGCTTAGGTCCTACTGAAGCTTTCTTT	CASSLGPTEAFF
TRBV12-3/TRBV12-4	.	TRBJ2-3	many	TGTGCCAGCAGTTTCTCCGGGACGGTCTCCCACGGGGATACGCAGTATTTT	CASSFSGTVSHGDTQYF
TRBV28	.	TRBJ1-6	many	TGTGCCAGCAGTCCCCGCGCCAGGAGGGCCCTCCACTTT	CASSPRARRALHF
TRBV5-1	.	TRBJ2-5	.	TGCGCCAGCAGCTACAGGGTGGGAAGGGAGACCCAGTACTTC	CASSYRVGRETQYF
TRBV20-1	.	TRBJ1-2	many	TGCAGTGCTAGCACCGGACAGATCTATGGCTACACCTTC	CSASTGQIYGYTF
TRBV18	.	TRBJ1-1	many	TGTGCCAGCTCACCCGGAGGAGGTTCTTTCACTGAAGCTTTCTTT	CASSPGGGSFTEAFF
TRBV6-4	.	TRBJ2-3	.	TGTGCCAGCGGGACGGGAGCTAGTACAGATACGCAGTATTTT	CASGTGASTDTQYF
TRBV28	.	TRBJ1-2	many	TGTGCCAGCAGTTTTCATGGCTACACCTTC	CASSFHGYTF
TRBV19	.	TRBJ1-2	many	TGTGCCAGCCAGGGAGGAGATGGCTACACCTTC	CASQGGDGYTF
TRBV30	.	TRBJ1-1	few	TGTGCCTGGCAGGGCAGGGGGAACACTGAAGCTTTCTTT	CAWQGRGNTEAFF
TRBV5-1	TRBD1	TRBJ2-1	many	TGCGCCAGCAGCCTGCCCCGACAGGGTCTGGATGAGCAGTTCTTC	CASSLPRQGLDEQFF
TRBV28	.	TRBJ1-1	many	TGTGCCAGCTTGAACAGGGTTAGTACTGAAGCTTTCTTT	CASLNRVSTEAFF
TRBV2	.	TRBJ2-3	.	TGTGCCAGCAGTGGGGGACTCCGCACAGATACGCAGTATTTT	CASSGGLRTDTQYF
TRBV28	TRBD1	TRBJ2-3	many	TGTGCCAGCACTTCACCAACAGGGGGCGGGAGTTATACGCAGTATTTT	CASTSPTGGGSYTQYF
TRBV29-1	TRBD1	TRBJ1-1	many	TGCAGCGTGGGGGGGACAGGGTTTAACACTGAAGCTTTCTTT	CSVGGTGFNTEAFF
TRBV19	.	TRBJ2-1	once	TGTGCCAGTAGTTTGACAGGAGTGACCTACAATGAGCAGTTCTTC	CASSLTGVTYNEQFF
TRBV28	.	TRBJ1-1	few	TGTGCCAGCAGGACGGGGGGAACTAAAGCTTTCTTT	CASRTGGTKAFF
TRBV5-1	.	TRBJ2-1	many	TGCGCCAGCTCGAGCATCAGGGATTACGACAATGAGCAGTTCTTC	CASSSIRDYDNEQFF
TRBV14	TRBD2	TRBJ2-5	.	TGTGCCAGCAGAGACCTAGCGGGGGCTAAAGAGACCCAGTACTTC	CASRDLAGAKETQYF
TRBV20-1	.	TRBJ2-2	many	TGCAGTGCTAGAGGTTCGAACACCGGGGAGCTGTTTTTT	CSARGSNTGELFF
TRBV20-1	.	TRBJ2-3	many	TGCAGTGCTAGCTTGCCGGGGACCAGCACAGATACGCAGTATTTT	CSASLPGTSTDTQYF
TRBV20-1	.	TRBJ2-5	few	TGCAGTGCTACCAGGGACGGGATGCTGGAGACCCAGTACTTC	CSATRDGMLETQYF
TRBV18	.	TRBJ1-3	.	TGTGCCAGCTCACCCGATCATAGAGCCTCTGGAAACACCATATATTTT	CASSPDHRASGNTIYF
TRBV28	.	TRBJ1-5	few	TGTGCCAGCAGTGAGGGTTGGTATAGCAATCAGCCCCAGCATTTT	CASSEGWYSNQPQHF
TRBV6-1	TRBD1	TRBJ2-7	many	TGTGCCAGCAGTGAAGCTAGGACAGGACCTTACGAGCAGTACTTC	CASSEARTGPYEQYF
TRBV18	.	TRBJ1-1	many	TGTGCCAGCTCACCGTACAACACTGAAGCTTTCTTT	CASSPYNTEAFF
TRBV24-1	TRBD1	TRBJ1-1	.	TGTGCCACTCGGGCAGGGGGACTGACTGAAGCTTTCTTT	CATRAGGLTEAFF
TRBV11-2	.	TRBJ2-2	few	TGTGCCAGCAGCTTAGGAGGACGGGGGAACACCGGGGAGCTGTTTTTT	CASSLGGRGNTGELFF
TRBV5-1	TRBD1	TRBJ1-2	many	TGCGCCAGCAGCCCCTTAGGGGACAGGGGTTATGGCTACACCTTC	CASSPLGDRGYGYTF
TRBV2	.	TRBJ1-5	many	TGTGCCAGCAGTAGTCAACAAGTGGGGGAGAGGCAGCCCCAGCATTTT	CASSSQQVGERQPQHF
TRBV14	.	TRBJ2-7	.	TGTGCCAGCAGCCAAGATAAGGGCTGGCCCTACGAGCAGTACTTC	CASSQDKGWPYEQYF
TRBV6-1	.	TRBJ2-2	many	TGTGCCAGCAGTGCCGACCCGGGCGGTGCCGGGGAGCTGTTTTTT	CASSADPGGAGELFF
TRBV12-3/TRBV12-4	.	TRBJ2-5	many	TGTGCCAGCACCGATTGGGCCGACAGGCAAGAGACCCAGTACTTC	CASTDWADRQETQYF
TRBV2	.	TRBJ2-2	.	TGTGCCAGCAGGCAGGGGGGCCCCGGGGAGCTGTTTTTT	CASRQGGPGELFF
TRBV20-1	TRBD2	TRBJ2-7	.	TGCAGTGCTAGAGTGGGTAGCGGGGGCTCCTACGAGCAGTACTTC	CSARVGSGGSYEQYF
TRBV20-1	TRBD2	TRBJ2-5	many	TGCAGTGCTAGTCCGGGGGGCCAAGAGACCCAGTACTTC	CSASPGGQETQYF
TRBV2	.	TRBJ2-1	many	TGTGCCAGCAGGGGGGACATTTCCACCTACAATGAGCAGTTCTTC	CASRGDISTYNEQFF
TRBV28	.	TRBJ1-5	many	TGTGCCAGCAGTTTGAACAGCCCTTATCAGCCCCAGCATTTT	CASSLNSPYQPQHF
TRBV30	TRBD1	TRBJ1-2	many	TGTGCCTGGCGAGACAGGGCCGGTGGCTACACCTTC	CAWRDRAGGYTF
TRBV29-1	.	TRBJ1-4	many	TGCAGCGTTGATGAGATGGCTTGGGGTTTGAGTGAAAAACTGTTTTTT	CSVDEMAWGLSEKLFF